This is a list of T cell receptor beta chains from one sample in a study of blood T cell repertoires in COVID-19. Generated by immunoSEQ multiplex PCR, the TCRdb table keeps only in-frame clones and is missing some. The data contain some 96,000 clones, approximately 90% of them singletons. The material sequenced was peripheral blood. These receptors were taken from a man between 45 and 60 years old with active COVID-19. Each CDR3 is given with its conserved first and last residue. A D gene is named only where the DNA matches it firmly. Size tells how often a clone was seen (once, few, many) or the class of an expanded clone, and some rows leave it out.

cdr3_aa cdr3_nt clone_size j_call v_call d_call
CASSSRVAYNEQFF TGTGCCAGCAGTTCCAGGGTGGCGTACAATGAGCAGTTCTTC - TRBJ2-1 TRBV27 -
CASSLGVANYGYTF TGTGCCAGCAGCTTAGGAGTTGCTAACTATGGCTACACCTTC - TRBJ1-2 TRBV5-5 -
CASSPGSSYNSPLHF TGTGCCAGCAGCCCCGGGAGCTCCTATAATTCACCCCTCCACTTT - TRBJ1-6 TRBV3-1/TRBV3-2 -
CASSLETAYEQYF TGTGCCAGCAGTTTAGAGACTGCCTACGAGCAGTACTTC once TRBJ2-7 TRBV12-3/TRBV12-4 -
CASIARGTLLGTGELFF TGTGCCAGCATAGCTCGCGGGACTCTCCTAGGCACCGGGGAGCTGTTTTTT - TRBJ2-2 TRBV7-9 -
CASSPGTYQETQYF TGTGCCAGCAGTCCGGGAACGTACCAAGAGACCCAGTACTTC - TRBJ2-5 TRBV2 -
CASSRQGSYEQYF TGCGCCAGCAGTAGACAGGGTTCCTACGAGCAGTACTTC few TRBJ2-7 TRBV10-1 TRBD1
CATSLGQGHTDTQYF TGTGCCACCAGTTTAGGACAGGGACACACAGATACGCAGTATTTT - TRBJ2-3 TRBV24-1 TRBD1
CASSSWPRGSTEAFF TGTGCCAGCAGTTCTTGGCCGCGGGGGAGCACTGAAGCTTTCTTT - TRBJ1-1 TRBV6-5 -
CASSIGTSGGLYNEQFF TGTGCCAGCAGCATTGGGACTAGCGGGGGCCTCTACAATGAGCAGTTCTTC few TRBJ2-1 TRBV11-3 TRBD2
CASSQPQGNTDTQYF TGTGCCAGCAGCCAACCCCAGGGAAACACAGATACGCAGTATTTT - TRBJ2-3 TRBV3-1/TRBV3-2 -
CASSTGSAAISGNTIYF TGTGCCAGCTCGACAGGCTCGGCAGCCATCTCTGGAAACACCATATATTTT - TRBJ1-3 TRBV18 -
CASSLVVQGTGNTIYF TGTGCCAGCAGCTTGGTGGTACAGGGAACTGGAAACACCATATATTTT - TRBJ1-3 TRBV5-8 -
CASSMTGGLYEQYF TGTGCCAGTAGTATGACAGGGGGACTCTACGAGCAGTACTTC - TRBJ2-7 TRBV19 TRBD1
CASRTRQGANTEAFF TGTGCCAGCAGGACAAGACAGGGGGCTAACACTGAAGCTTTCTTT - TRBJ1-1 TRBV6-5 TRBD1
CASSYSPGNQPQHF TGTGCCAGCAGTTACTCTCCCGGGAATCAGCCCCAGCATTTT - TRBJ1-5 TRBV6-6 -
CASSPVKNTEAFF TGTGCCAGCAGCCCGGTCAAGAACACTGAAGCTTTCTTT - TRBJ1-1 TRBV3-1/TRBV3-2 -
CASSETGGLGYTF TGTGCCAGCAGCGAAACAGGGGGCCTTGGCTACACCTTC - TRBJ1-2 TRBV7-8 TRBD1
CASSPSSGLYNEQFF TGTGCCAGCTCACCATCGTCGGGACTATACAATGAGCAGTTCTTC few TRBJ2-1 TRBV18 TRBD2
CASSDHRGNQPQHF TGTGCCAGTAGTGACCACAGGGGAAATCAGCCCCAGCATTTT - TRBJ1-5 TRBV19 TRBD1
CASSPTGTPSYEQYF TGTGCCAGCTCACCAACCGGGACACCCTCCTACGAGCAGTACTTC - TRBJ2-7 TRBV18 -
CAWSVRLQSDLQYF TGTGCCTGGAGTGTACGTCTCCAGAGCGACCTGCAGTATTTT - TRBJ2-3 TRBV30 -
CASSQGPMNTEAFF TGCGCCAGCAGCCAGGGGCCCATGAACACTGAAGCTTTCTTT - TRBJ1-1 TRBV4-1 -
CASSQDSGLRTDTQYF TGCGCCAGCAGCCAAGATAGCGGGCTGCGGACAGATACGCAGTATTTT once TRBJ2-3 TRBV4-1 TRBD2
CASRDWMDTQYF TGTGCCAGCAGAGACTGGATGGATACGCAGTATTTT - TRBJ2-3 TRBV6-5 -
CASTPGTSIYNEQFF TGTGCCAGCACCCCCGGGACTAGTATATACAATGAGCAGTTCTTC - TRBJ2-1 TRBV25-1 TRBD2
CASLPGGGRSETQYF TGTGCCAGCCTCCCCGGGGGGGGTCGGTCAGAGACCCAGTACTTC - TRBJ2-5 TRBV6-5 TRBD2
CASSLTTGGFFSGANVLTF TGTGCCAGCAGCTTGACGACAGGGGGATTTTTCTCTGGGGCCAACGTCCTGACTTTC - TRBJ2-6 TRBV11-2 TRBD1
CASSSTGNEETQYF TGTGCCAGCAGCTCAACAGGGAATGAAGAGACCCAGTACTTC - TRBJ2-5 TRBV5-6 -
CASSLAPQNMNTEAFF TGTGCCAGCAGCTTAGCACCACAGAACATGAACACTGAAGCTTTCTTT few TRBJ1-1 TRBV7-6 -
CASSHLDRDTGELFF TGCGCCAGCAGCCATTTAGACAGAGACACCGGGGAGCTGTTTTTT - TRBJ2-2 TRBV4-1 -
CASSLDRANTEAFF TGTGCCAGCAGTCTGGACAGGGCGAACACTGAAGCTTTCTTT - TRBJ1-1 TRBV3-1/TRBV3-2 TRBD1
CASSEALRRGTAREAEAFF TGTGCCAGCAGTGAAGCGCTTCGGAGAGGAACCGCCAGGGAGGCTGAAGCTTTCTTT - TRBJ1-1 TRBV6-1 -
CASSLALTQPQHF TGTGCCAGCAGCTTAGCTCTAACCCAGCCCCAGCATTTT - TRBJ1-5 TRBV7-8 -
CASSSRGTGGVSALHF TGTGCCAGCAGTAGTCGGGGGACAGGGGGAGTTTCGGCCCTCCACTTT - TRBJ1-6 TRBV27 TRBD1
CAITTGTNYGYTF TGTGCCATCACTACAGGGACTAACTATGGCTACACCTTC - TRBJ1-2 TRBV12-3/TRBV12-4 -
CASSFGLAGKGEQFF TGTGCCAGCAGCTTTGGACTAGCGGGAAAAGGGGAGCAGTTCTTC - TRBJ2-1 TRBV7-9 TRBD2
CASSPTGSTDTQYF TGTGCCAGCAGCCCAACAGGGAGCACAGATACGCAGTATTTT - TRBJ2-3 TRBV7-7 -
CASSAPSGVGPGVAFF TGTGCCAGTAGTGCCCCGTCAGGGGTGGGCCCAGGGGTAGCTTTCTTT - TRBJ1-1 TRBV19 -
CASSQRGINEQFF TGTGCCAGCAGCCAGAGGGGGATCAATGAGCAGTTCTTC once TRBJ2-1 TRBV3-1/TRBV3-2 -
CATSIHSSGTGELFF TGTGCCACCTCGATCCATTCCAGTGGCACCGGGGAGCTGTTTTTT - TRBJ2-2 TRBV24-1 -
CATSDGRASFGVGAEQFF TGTGCCACCAGTGATGGGCGGGCTAGTTTCGGTGTCGGCGCTGAGCAGTTCTTC - TRBJ2-1 TRBV24-1 -
CASTEGQGDTEAFF TGTGCCAGCACCGAGGGACAGGGCGACACTGAAGCTTTCTTT - TRBJ1-1 TRBV9 TRBD1
CATSRVGGWDTTRETQYF TGTGCCACCAGCAGAGTGGGAGGGTGGGACACCACGCGGGAGACCCAGTACTTC - TRBJ2-5 TRBV15 -
CASSLQRDADTQYF TGTGCCAGCAGCTTACAGCGGGACGCAGATACGCAGTATTTT - TRBJ2-3 TRBV7-2 TRBD2
CASSDLWDREEANYGYTF TGTGCCAGCAGTGATCTATGGGACAGGGAGGAGGCTAACTATGGCTACACCTTC - TRBJ1-2 TRBV6-1 TRBD1
CASSQGQGSSYNSPLHF TGTGCCAGCAGCCAAGGTCAAGGGAGCTCCTATAATTCACCCCTCCACTTT - TRBJ1-6 TRBV14 -
CASGLQGTSQPQHF TGTGCTAGTGGCTTACAGGGGACGTCGCAGCCCCAGCATTTT once TRBJ1-5 TRBV12-5 TRBD1